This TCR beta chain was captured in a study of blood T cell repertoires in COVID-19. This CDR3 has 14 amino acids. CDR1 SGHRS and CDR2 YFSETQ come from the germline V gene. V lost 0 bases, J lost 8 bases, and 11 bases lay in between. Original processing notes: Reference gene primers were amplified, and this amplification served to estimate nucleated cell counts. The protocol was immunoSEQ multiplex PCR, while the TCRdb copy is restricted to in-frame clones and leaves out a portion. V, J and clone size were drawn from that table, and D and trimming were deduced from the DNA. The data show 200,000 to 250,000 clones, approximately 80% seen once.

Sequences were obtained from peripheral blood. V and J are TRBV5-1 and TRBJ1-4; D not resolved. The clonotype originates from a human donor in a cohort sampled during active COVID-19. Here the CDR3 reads CASSLAPRREKLFF. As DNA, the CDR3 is TGCGCCAGCAGCTTGGCTCCCCGGAGGGAAAAACTGTTTTTT. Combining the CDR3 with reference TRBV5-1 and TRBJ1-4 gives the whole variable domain KAGVTQTPRYLIKTRGQQVTLSCSPISGHRSVSWYQQTPGQGLQFLFEYFSETQRNKGNFPGRFSGRQFSNSRSEMNVSTLELGDSALYLCASSLAPRREKLFFGSGTQLSVL.